A selection of T cell receptor beta chains follows, all from one sample in a study of blood T cell repertoires in COVID-19. The method was immunoSEQ multiplex PCR; TCRdb's version includes in-frame clones alone and lacks a portion of them. The sample yields under 300,000 clones, around 80% seen once. The sequenced material came from peripheral blood. These receptors all come from a woman between 35 and 50 years old who had recovered from COVID-19. Both conserved end residues are part of each CDR3. The order of the fields is J gene, V gene, clone size, D gene, CDR3 DNA, CDR3 protein. A D gene is named only where the DNA matches it firmly. Not every row has a clone size; where given, it reads once, few, many or a size class.

>TRBJ1-1|TRBV10-3|.|.
TGTGCCATCAGTGGAGGGGGACGCTACAGGTACGTGGGCAAGCCTACCGGGGAAGCTTTCTTT
CAISGGGRYRYVGKPTGEAFF
>TRBJ2-7|TRBV3-1/TRBV3-2|.|TRBD1
TGTGCCAGCAGCCAAGATTCAGGGGGCTACGAGCAGTACTTC
CASSQDSGGYEQYF
>TRBJ1-4|TRBV11-2|few|TRBD1
TGTGCCAGCAGCTCGTCCGGGACAGGAAATGAAAAACTGTTTTTT
CASSSSGTGNEKLFF
>TRBJ1-1|TRBV12-3/TRBV12-4|once|TRBD1
TGTGCCAGCAGTCTACTAGCAGACAGGGGGGCTTTCTTT
CASSLLADRGAFF
>TRBJ1-2|TRBV19|.|.
TGTGCCAGTAGAACAAAAGGGAGTGATAACTATGGCTACACCTTC
CASRTKGSDNYGYTF
>TRBJ2-7|TRBV6-5|.|TRBD1
TGTGCCAGCAGTTACCTGGACAGGAACTACGAGCAGTACTTC
CASSYLDRNYEQYF
>TRBJ2-3|TRBV12-3/TRBV12-4|.|TRBD1
TGTGCCAGCAGTTTTAGGGGGCTTGGGCAGTATTTT
CASSFRGLGQYF
>TRBJ2-3|TRBV7-9|few|TRBD2
TGTGCCAGCAGCTCCGACACGGGCGGGGGGGTTAGCACAGATACGCAGTATTTT
CASSSDTGGGVSTDTQYF
>TRBJ2-2|TRBV12-3/TRBV12-4|.|.
TGTGCCAGCAGTCTTCTCTACTCGGAGCTGTTTTTT
CASSLLYSELFF
>TRBJ1-6|TRBV13|.|TRBD1
TGTGCCAGCAGCTCGCAATTGGGACAGGGTAATTCACCCCTCCACTTT
CASSSQLGQGNSPLHF
>TRBJ2-7|TRBV27|.|.
TGTGCCAGCTGGGGGACTTTGTCCTACGAGCAGTACTTC
CASWGTLSYEQYF
>TRBJ2-5|TRBV5-1|.|TRBD1
TGCGCCAGCAGCTTATGGGACAGGGGTAGGGAGACCCAGTACTTC
CASSLWDRGRETQYF
>TRBJ2-7|TRBV21-1|many|.
TGTGCCAGCAGCAAAGTCATTTTCCCGGGACACCTCTACGAGCAGTACTTC
CASSKVIFPGHLYEQYF
>TRBJ2-7|TRBV10-3|.|TRBD2
TGTGCCATCAGTGAAGGACTAGCGGGGGAAGAGCAGTACTTC
CAISEGLAGEEQYF
>TRBJ2-3|TRBV4-3|.|.
TGCGCCAGCAGCCCGAAACGTGGGGGCCCAGATACGCAGTATTTT
CASSPKRGGPDTQYF
>TRBJ1-5|TRBV19|.|.
TGTGCCACCCTTAGGCGGGGGGGTGGGAGCAATCAGCCCCAGCATTTT
CATLRRGGGSNQPQHF
>TRBJ1-5|TRBV19|.|TRBD1
TGTGCCAGTAGTTATGACAGGGGGAGTGATCAGCCCCAGCATTTT
CASSYDRGSDQPQHF
>TRBJ1-2|TRBV6-1|.|.
TGTGCCAGCAGTGAAACCGGTGATTCGTATGGCTACACCTTC
CASSETGDSYGYTF
>TRBJ2-7|TRBV2|.|TRBD2
TGTGCCAGCAGTGAGCTAGCGGGGGGCGAGGGTGAGTCCTACGAGCAGTACTTC
CASSELAGGEGESYEQYF
>TRBJ1-2|TRBV7-9|few|.
TGTGCCAGCAGTACAGAGCTCTATGGCTACACCTTC
CASSTELYGYTF
>TRBJ1-1|TRBV30|.|.
TGTGCCTGGAGTCAGGAGGGCACTGAAGCTTTCTTT
CAWSQEGTEAFF
>TRBJ1-5|TRBV10-3|once|.
TGTGCCATCAGTGATTCAGGGGCTTTGAGCAATCAGCCCCAGCATTTT
CAISDSGALSNQPQHF
>TRBJ2-5|TRBV2|.|TRBD2
TGTGCCAGCAGCTTCAGCGGGGGGCAAGAGACCCAGTACTTC
CASSFSGGQETQYF
>TRBJ2-1|TRBV19|.|TRBD1
TGTGCCAGTAGTGTAGATCCCGGGACAGGGGGGAGTGGTGAGCAGTTCTTC
CASSVDPGTGGSGEQFF
>TRBJ2-5|TRBV11-3|.|TRBD1
TGTGCCAGCAGCAAAGGGGGCGAAGAGACCCAGTACTTC
CASSKGGEETQYF
>TRBJ1-1|TRBV19|.|TRBD1
TGTGCCAGTAGGCCGGAAAGGGGGCTTACTGAAGCTTTCTTT
CASRPERGLTEAFF
>TRBJ1-4|TRBV30|once|.
TGTGCCTGGAGCCAACAGGGACGGGAAAAACTGTTTTTT
CAWSQQGREKLFF
>TRBJ2-5|TRBV27|.|.
TGTGCCAGCATCGCAGGAGGAGGAGAGACCCAGTACTTC
CASIAGGGETQYF
>TRBJ2-5|TRBV5-1|.|.
TGCGCCAGCAGCTCCCAAATTGAGGAGACCCAGTACTTC
CASSSQIEETQYF
>TRBJ2-7|TRBV19|once|TRBD1
TGTGCCAGTAGTAGTTTGGGACAGAACTACGAGCAGTACTTC
CASSSLGQNYEQYF
>TRBJ2-7|TRBV11-3|.|.
TGTGCCAGCAGCTTTAGCAACTACGAGCAGTACTTC
CASSFSNYEQYF
>TRBJ2-7|TRBV7-6|.|.
TGTGCCAGCAGCTTAGTGGAGGGACGGACCTACGAGCAGTACTTC
CASSLVEGRTYEQYF
>TRBJ2-5|TRBV3-1/TRBV3-2|.|TRBD2
TGTGCCAGCAGCCAATCGTCACTAGCGGGGGGCGCCGAGACCCAGTACTTC
CASSQSSLAGGAETQYF
>TRBJ2-7|TRBV4-3|.|.
TGCGCCAGCAGCCAAGAGAAGTGGAGCTCCTACGAGCAGTACTTC
CASSQEKWSSYEQYF
>TRBJ1-2|TRBV5-1|.|.
TGCGCCAGCAGCTTGTTGGGGGGTGACCTTAACTATGGCTACACCTTC
CASSLLGGDLNYGYTF
>TRBJ2-7|TRBV29-1|once|TRBD1
TGCAGCGTTACAGGGGGCCATGGCCTCGAGCAGTACTTC
CSVTGGHGLEQYF
>TRBJ1-2|TRBV6-1|.|TRBD1
TGTGCCAGCAGTGAACAGACAGGGACCTTGGGATTCTATGGCTACACCTTC
CASSEQTGTLGFYGYTF
>TRBJ2-7|TRBV30|.|.
TGTGCCTGGAGTGTACTTGCCTACGAGCAGTACTTC
CAWSVLAYEQYF
>TRBJ2-7|TRBV5-4|.|.
TGTGCCAGCAGCGCCGCAGGGGCGAGCTCCTACGAGCAGTACTTC
CASSAAGASSYEQYF
>TRBJ1-4|TRBV6-5|.|TRBD1
TGTGCCAGCAGACAACAGGGGGTTGGTGAAAAACTGTTTTTT
CASRQQGVGEKLFF
>TRBJ2-3|TRBV6-6|.|TRBD2
TGTGCCAGCAGTCTGGGGGCAGACTTTAGCGGGGGGGCAACAGATACGCAGTATTTT
CASSLGADFSGGATDTQYF
>TRBJ2-7|TRBV20-1|few|TRBD2
TGCAGTGCTAGTATCGAGCGGGGGCTCGTTTCCTACGAGCAGTACTTC
CSASIERGLVSYEQYF
>TRBJ2-1|TRBV11-3|.|.
TGTGCCAGCAGATCAAACAATGAGCAGTTCTTC
CASRSNNEQFF
>TRBJ2-3|TRBV24-1|.|.
TGTGCCACCAGTGATTCACCAGGGAGGACAAACACAGATACGCAGTATTTT
CATSDSPGRTNTDTQYF